This is a list of T cell receptor beta chains from one sample in a study of blood T cells in healthy people across ages. TCRdb re-analysed the 5' RACE reads in MiXCR, keeping a single row per CDR3 protein. Here the sample spans approximately 400,000 distinct CDR3 sequences, 50% to 60% being singletons. The sequenced sample consisted of blood. These receptors were taken from a man aged 55-75 years in good health. CDR3s include the opening cysteine and the closing phenylalanine or tryptophan. D genes are given only for firm matches. Size values are once, few and many counts, or a class for expanded clones, and some rows have none.

>once|17|.|TRBV10-1|TRBJ2-6
TGCGCCAGCAGTGAGTCGATGGTCCGCTCTGGGGCCAACGTCCTGACTTTC
CASSESMVRSGANVLTF
>.|12|.|TRBV20-1|TRBJ2-7
TGCAGTGCTAACAGGGATCCCTACGAGCAGTACTTC
CSANRDPYEQYF
>.|15|.|TRBV5-1|TRBJ2-3
TGCGCCAGCAGCTTACCAGGGGGGGACACAGATACGCAGTATTTT
CASSLPGGDTDTQYF
>.|12|TRBD2|TRBV20-1|TRBJ2-3
TGCAGTACAGCGGGGGGGCCAGATACGCAGTATTTT
CSTAGGPDTQYF
>.|17|TRBD2|TRBV27|TRBJ2-1
TGTGCCAGCAGTCTAGAACTAGCGGGAGCAATATACAATGAGCAGTTCTTC
CASSLELAGAIYNEQFF
>few|14|.|TRBV7-8|TRBJ2-7
TGTGCCAGCAGCTTGGACTTAATGAATTACGAGCAGTACTTC
CASSLDLMNYEQYF
>few|14|.|TRBV20-1|TRBJ2-6
TGCAGTGCTACCCCATTCACTGGGGCCAACGTCCTGACTTTC
CSATPFTGANVLTF
>.|13|.|TRBV12-3/TRBV12-4|TRBJ2-1
TGTGCCAGCTGGTCCGCCACCTACAATGAGCAGTTCTTC
CASWSATYNEQFF
>few|18|TRBD1|TRBV28|TRBJ1-2
TGTGCCAGCAGTTCTATCACGACAGAGGGACAGGGGGCCTATGGCTACACCTTC
CASSSITTEGQGAYGYTF
>many|14|.|TRBV7-2|TRBJ2-3
TGCGCCAGCAGCTTAACAGCCAGCACAGATACGCAGTATTTT
CASSLTASTDTQYF
>.|12|.|TRBV10-2|TRBJ2-3
TGCGCCAGCAGTGAAGCGGTGAGGGCGCAGTATTTT
CASSEAVRAQYF
>few|14|.|TRBV4-3|TRBJ2-3
TGCGCCAGCAGCCAAGATTCGGAGACAGATACGCAGTATTTT
CASSQDSETDTQYF
>few|13|.|TRBV28|TRBJ1-2
TGTGCCAGCAGTTTATGGGTCAGGGATGGCTACACCTTC
CASSLWVRDGYTF
>.|13|.|TRBV7-2|TRBJ2-1
TGTGCCATCAGTTCGAAACGGGAAGAGACCCAGTTCTTC
CAISSKREETQFF
>few|12|.|TRBV6-5|TRBJ2-7
TGTGCCAGCAGTCCCCGGTCTTACGAGCAGTACTTC
CASSPRSYEQYF
>few|11|.|TRBV20-1|TRBJ2-3
TGCAGTGCAAGGGAAACTAGTACGCAGTATTTT
CSARETSTQYF
>.|11|TRBD1|TRBV6-1|TRBJ2-4
TGTGCCAGCAGGCACACAGGGGACCAGTACTTC
CASRHTGDQYF
>.|16|.|TRBV12-3/TRBV12-4|TRBJ2-2
TGTGCCAGCAGTCAACTATTTCGCTCAGGGACCGGGGAGCTGTTTTTT
CASSQLFRSGTGELFF
>.|15|.|TRBV18|TRBJ2-3
TGTGCCAGCTCACCACTTAAGCTGGCCACAGATACGCAGTATTTT
CASSPLKLATDTQYF
>.|15|TRBD2|TRBV5-1|TRBJ2-1
TGCGCCAGCAGCTTGGGACTAGCGGGAGTCTGGGAGCAGTTCTTC
CASSLGLAGVWEQFF
>.|15|.|TRBV20-1|TRBJ2-5
TGCAGTGCTAGCCCCCCGCAGACCTGGAGGGAGACCCAGTACTTC
CSASPPQTWRETQYF
>once|15|TRBD1|TRBV12-5|TRBJ1-1
TGTGCTAGTGGAGGCCCCAGGGGGCAAGACACTGAAGCTTTCTTT
CASGGPRGQDTEAFF
>.|12|.|TRBV7-6|TRBJ1-6
TGTGCCAGCAGCCCACCGAATTCACCCCTCCACTTT
CASSPPNSPLHF